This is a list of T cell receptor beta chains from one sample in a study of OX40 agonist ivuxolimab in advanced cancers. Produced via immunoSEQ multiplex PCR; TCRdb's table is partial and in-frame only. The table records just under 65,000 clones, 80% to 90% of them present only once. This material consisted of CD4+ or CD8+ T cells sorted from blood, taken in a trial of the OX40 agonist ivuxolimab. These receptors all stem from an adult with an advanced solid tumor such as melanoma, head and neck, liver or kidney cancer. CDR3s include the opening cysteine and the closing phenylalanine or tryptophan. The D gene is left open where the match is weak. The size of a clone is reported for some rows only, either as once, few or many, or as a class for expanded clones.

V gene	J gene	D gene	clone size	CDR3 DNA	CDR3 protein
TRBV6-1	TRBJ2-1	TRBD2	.	TGTGCCAGCAGTGAAGCTGGCGGGAGGTTGAATGAGCAGTTCTTC	CASSEAGGRLNEQFF
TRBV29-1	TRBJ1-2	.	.	TGCAGCGTGTCCCGGGACGTTGTCTATGGCTACACCTTC	CSVSRDVVYGYTF
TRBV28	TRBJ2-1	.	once	TGTGCCAGCAGTTTGAGTACCAATGAGCAGTTCTTC	CASSLSTNEQFF
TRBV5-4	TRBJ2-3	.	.	TGTGCCAGCAGCTTGGAGTCCAGCGGTAGCACAGATACGCAGTATTTT	CASSLESSGSTDTQYF
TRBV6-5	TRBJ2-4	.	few	TGTGCCAGCAGTTCCACGGCGATAGCCAAAAACATTCAGTACTTC	CASSSTAIAKNIQYF
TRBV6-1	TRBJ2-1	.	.	TGTGCCAGCATGGTGATGAGGGAGACGGATGAGCAGTTCTTC	CASMVMRETDEQFF
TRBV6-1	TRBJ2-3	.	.	TGTGCCAGCAGTGAAGGGGTGGTCCTGTCGATGTCGCAGTATTTT	CASSEGVVLSMSQYF
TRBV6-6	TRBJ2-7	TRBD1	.	TGTGCCAGCAAGAGAGACAGGGCCTCCTACGAGCAGTACTTC	CASKRDRASYEQYF
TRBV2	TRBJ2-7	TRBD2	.	TGTGCCAGCGGCGGTACTAGCGGGGGACCCTACGAGCAGTACTTC	CASGGTSGGPYEQYF
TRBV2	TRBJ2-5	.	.	TGTGCCAGCAGTGAAATTGAATATGACGAGACCCAGTACTTC	CASSEIEYDETQYF
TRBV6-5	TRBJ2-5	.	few	TGTGCCAGCAGTTACCGGCCTACTACTGAAGAGACCCAGTACTTC	CASSYRPTTEETQYF
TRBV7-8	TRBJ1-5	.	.	TGTGCCAGCAGCTTAGTTGGGGGATATCAGCCCCAGCATTTT	CASSLVGGYQPQHF
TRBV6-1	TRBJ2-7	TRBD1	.	TGTGCCAGCAGTCACAGGGGAAACGACGAGCAGTACTTC	CASSHRGNDEQYF
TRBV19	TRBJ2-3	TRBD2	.	TGTGCCAGTAGTATAACTAGCGGGAGACCAGATACGCAGTATTTT	CASSITSGRPDTQYF
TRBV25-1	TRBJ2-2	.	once	TGTGCCAGCAGCGTCACCCGACTATCCGGGGAGCTGTTTTTT	CASSVTRLSGELFF
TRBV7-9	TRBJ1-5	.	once	TGTGCCAGCAGCTTAGGGGAGGGGGGCAATCAGCCCCAGCATTTT	CASSLGEGGNQPQHF
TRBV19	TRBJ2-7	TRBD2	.	TGTGCCAGTAGTATCTCAGCGGGAGTTACATACGAGCAGTACTTC	CASSISAGVTYEQYF
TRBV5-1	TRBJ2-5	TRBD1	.	TGCGCCAGCAGCTTGGGGGGACAGGTCCGCCAAGAGACCCAGTACTTC	CASSLGGQVRQETQYF
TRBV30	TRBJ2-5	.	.	TGTGCCTGGAGTGTAGACGGCGAAGGGACCCAGTACTTC	CAWSVDGEGTQYF
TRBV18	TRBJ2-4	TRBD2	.	TGTGCCAGCTCCCCTAGCGGGGACAAAAACATTCAGTACTTC	CASSPSGDKNIQYF
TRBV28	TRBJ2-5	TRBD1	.	TGTGCCAGCAGCCGACTGACAGGGAACGCAGAGACCCAGTACTTC	CASSRLTGNAETQYF
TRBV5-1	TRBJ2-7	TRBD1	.	TGCGCCAGCAGCGAGGCCGGGACAGCTAGTTACGAGCAGTACTTC	CASSEAGTASYEQYF
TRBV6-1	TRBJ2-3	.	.	TGTGCCAGCAACCAGCGGGCCCGCACAGATACGCAGTATTTT	CASNQRARTDTQYF
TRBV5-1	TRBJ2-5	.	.	TGCGCCAGCAGCGATGACAAAGAGACCCAGTACTTC	CASSDDKETQYF
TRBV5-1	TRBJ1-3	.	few	TGCGCCAGCAGTCTTCCAAACACCATATATTTT	CASSLPNTIYF
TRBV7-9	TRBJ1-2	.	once	TGTGCCAGCAGCTTAGTAGGGGGGGCCAACTATGGCTACACCTTC	CASSLVGGANYGYTF
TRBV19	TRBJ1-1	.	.	TGTGCCAGTAGTATAGACCACAGGGCCGAGAACACTGAAGCTTTCTTT	CASSIDHRAENTEAFF
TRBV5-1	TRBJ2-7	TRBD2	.	TGCGCCAGCAGCATCGGGACTAGCGGTAACATCTACGAGCAGTACTTC	CASSIGTSGNIYEQYF
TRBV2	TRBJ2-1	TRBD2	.	TGTGCCAGCAGTGGAGTTGGAGCGGGAGGGAAGAATGAGCAGTTCTTC	CASSGVGAGGKNEQFF
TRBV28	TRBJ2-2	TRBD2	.	TGTGCCAGCAGCCAGCCGGGACTAGCGGGTAACACCGGGGAGCTGTTTTTT	CASSQPGLAGNTGELFF
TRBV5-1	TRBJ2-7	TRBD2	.	TGCGCCAGCAGCTCAAGGCGGGGGGGAGAGACCTACGAGCAGTACTTC	CASSSRRGGETYEQYF
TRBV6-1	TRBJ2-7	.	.	TGTGCCAGCAGTGAATTGATAGGGGCCTACGAGCAGTACTTC	CASSELIGAYEQYF
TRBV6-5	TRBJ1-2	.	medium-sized	TGTGCCAGCAGTTACGAGGGGGGAAGAGGCTACACCTTC	CASSYEGGRGYTF